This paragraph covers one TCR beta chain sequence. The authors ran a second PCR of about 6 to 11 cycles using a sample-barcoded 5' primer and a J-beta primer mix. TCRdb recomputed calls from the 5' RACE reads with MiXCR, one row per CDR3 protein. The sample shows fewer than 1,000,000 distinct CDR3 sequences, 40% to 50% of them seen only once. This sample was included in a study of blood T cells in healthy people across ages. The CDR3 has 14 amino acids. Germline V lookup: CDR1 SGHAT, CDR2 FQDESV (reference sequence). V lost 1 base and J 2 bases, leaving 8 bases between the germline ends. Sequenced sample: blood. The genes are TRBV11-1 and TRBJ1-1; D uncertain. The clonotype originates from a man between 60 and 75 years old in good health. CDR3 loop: CASSLDVINTEAFF. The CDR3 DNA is TGTGCCAGCAGCTTAGATGTCATAAACACTGAAGCTTTCTTT.